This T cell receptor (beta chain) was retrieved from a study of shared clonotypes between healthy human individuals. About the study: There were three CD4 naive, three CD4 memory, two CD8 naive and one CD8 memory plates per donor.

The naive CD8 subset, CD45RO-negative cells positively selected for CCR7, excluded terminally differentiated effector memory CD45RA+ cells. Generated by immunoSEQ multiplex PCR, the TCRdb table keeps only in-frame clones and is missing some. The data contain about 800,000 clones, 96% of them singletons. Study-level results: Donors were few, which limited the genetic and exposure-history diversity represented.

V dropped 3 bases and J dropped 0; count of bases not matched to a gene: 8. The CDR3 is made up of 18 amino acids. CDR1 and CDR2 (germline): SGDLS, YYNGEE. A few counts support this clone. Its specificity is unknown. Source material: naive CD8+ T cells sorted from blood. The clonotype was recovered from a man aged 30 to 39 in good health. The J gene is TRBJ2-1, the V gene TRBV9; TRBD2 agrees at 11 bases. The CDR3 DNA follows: TGTGCCAGCAGCGCCCCTTCCGGGACTAGCGGCTCCTACAATGAGCAGTTCTTC. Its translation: CASSAPSGTSGSYNEQFF.